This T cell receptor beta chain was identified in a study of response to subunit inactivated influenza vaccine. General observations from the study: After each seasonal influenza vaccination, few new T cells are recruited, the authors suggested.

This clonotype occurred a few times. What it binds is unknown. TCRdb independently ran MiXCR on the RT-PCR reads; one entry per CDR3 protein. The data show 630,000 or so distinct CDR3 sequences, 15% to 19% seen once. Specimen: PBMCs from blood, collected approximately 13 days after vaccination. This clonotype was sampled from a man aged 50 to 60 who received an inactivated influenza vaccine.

CDR3 loop: CASSPIRQDWETQYF. CDR3 DNA sequence: TGTGCCAGCAGCCCCATTAGACAGGATTGGGAGACCCAGTACTTC. The genes are TRBV7-9 and TRBJ2-5, with a weak D call TRBD1 (6 bases). This CDR3 contains 15 residues. Germline V gives CDR1 SEHNR, CDR2 FQNEAQ (reference sequence). V was trimmed by 5 bases and J by 5 bases, leaving 18 bases between them.